This TCR beta chain was found in a study of blood T cells in healthy people across ages. The authors ran a second PCR of 7 to 11 cycles using a sample-barcoded 5' primer and a J-beta primer mix. TCRdb redid the calling of the 5' RACE reads with MiXCR, one entry per CDR3 protein. Among about a million distinct CDR3 sequences, around two fifths were seen once, and the ten largest hold over 10%. Germline trimming cut 4 bases from V and 0 bases from J; bases unmatched to any gene: 8. There are 16 residues in the CDR3. The germline V gene has CDR1 SGHTA and CDR2 FQGNSA. The chain has TRBV7-2 and TRBJ1-1; 7 bases are a match to TRBD1. The clonotype originates from a man between 18 and 35 years old in good health. Sequenced: blood. DNA of the CDR3: TGTGCCAGCAGCTACCGGACAGGAACTTTGAACACTGAAGCTTTCTTT. Protein product: CASSYRTGTLNTEAFF.